Each of the 20 T cell receptor beta chains below was sequenced from the same sample in a study of blood T cell repertoires in COVID-19. The table came from immunoSEQ multiplex PCR; TCRdb's copy has only in-frame clones and leaves some out. The repertoire holds over 85,000 clones, over 75% seen once, with about 5% in the top ten. The sample comprised peripheral blood. The origin of the receptors is a woman older than 75 with acute or convalescent COVID-19.

This sequence joins TRBV7-9 and TRBJ1-1, with 9 bases matching TRBD1. The CDR3 is made up of 17 amino acids. V dropped 5 bases and J dropped 2; count of bases not matched to a gene: 12. Germline CDR1 reads SEHNR; CDR2 reads FQNEAQ (reference sequence). DNA for the CDR3: TGTGCCAGCAGCCGTACCACAGGGGGCGGGGGTAACACTGAAGCTTTCTTT. Its translation: CASSRTTGGGGNTEAFF.

V usage is TRBV28 and J usage is TRBJ1-4; D might be TRBD1 (6 bases). This CDR3 is 15 amino acids long. V dropped 6 bases and J dropped 8 bases, with 19 bases sitting between them. Germline lookup yields CDR1 MDHEN and CDR2 SYDVKM. In DNA, the CDR3 is TGTGCCAGCAGCTCCTCTGGGGGGGCCGAAGAAAAACTGTTTTTT. Its translation: CASSSSGGAEEKLFF.

The chain links TRBV18 to TRBJ1-2; D unresolved. Germline lookup yields CDR1 KGHSH and CDR2 LQKENI. This CDR3 has 16 residues. Trimming cost V 2 bases and J 0 bases, with 13 bases left between them. In DNA, the CDR3 is TGTGCCAGCTCACCAGAACCGGGAGAAACTAACTATGGCTACACCTTC. It translates to CASSPEPGETNYGYTF. Full variable domain (remainder filled in from reference TRBV18 and TRBJ1-2): NAGVMQNPRHLVRRRGQEARLRCSPMKGHSHVYWYRQLPEEGLKFMVYLQKENIIDESGMPKERFSAEFPKEGPSILRIQQVVRGDSAAYFCASSPEPGETNYGYTFGSGTRLTVV.

This clone was seen a handful of times. The rearrangement links TRBV6-5 to TRBJ2-3; possibly TRBD2 for D (6 bases). V lost 1 base and J lost 2, with 13 bases in between. Germline V gene lookup returns CDR1 MNHEY and CDR2 SVGAGI. The CDR3 covers 16 residues. CDR3 sequence reads: CASSYFVAATTDTQYF. CDR3 nucleotides: TGTGCCAGCAGTTACTTCGTAGCGGCCACCACAGATACGCAGTATTTT.

The gene calls are TRBV19 and TRBJ1-2; perhaps TRBD1 as D (5 bases). Germline V gives CDR1 LNHDA, CDR2 SQIVND (reference sequence). V was cut by 7 bases and J by 2 bases, with 11 bases left in between. CDR3 size: 13 residues. CDR3 bases: TGTGCCAGTACCTTCCGGGGGAACTATGGCTACACCTTC. This encodes CASTFRGNYGYTF.

The CDR3 sequence is CASTQIGAMNTEAFF. CDR3 in DNA: TGTGCCAGCACCCAAATAGGGGCCATGAACACTGAAGCTTTCTTT. The chain uses TRBV7-2 and TRBJ1-1, with D perhaps TRBD1 (5 bases). V was cut by 7 bases and J by 0 bases, with 15 bases left in between. Germline V gene sequence: CDR1 SGHTA, CDR2 FQGNSA. The CDR3 totals 15 residues.

The chain couples TRBV19 to TRBJ1-2; no clear D gene. Trimming pared 4 bases from V and 8 bases from J, leaving 14 bases between. This CDR3 contains 13 residues. Germline V gene sequence: CDR1 LNHDA, CDR2 SQIVND (reference sequence). The CDR3 DNA reads as TGTGCCAGTAGTACAGCTGAAGCGGGGGGCTACACCTTC. Translated: CASSTAEAGGYTF.

As concerns this clone: Distinct nucleotide sequences in the sample also encode this CDR3. The chain combines TRBV5-5 with TRBJ1-1, with D uncertain. CDR1 is SGHKS, CDR2 YYEKEE, per germline (reference sequence). V lost 0 bases, J lost 0 bases, and 9 bases lay in between. The CDR3 runs to 15 residues. The chain's CDR3 is CASSLDGLMNTEAFF. In DNA form, the CDR3 reads TGTGCCAGCAGCTTGGACGGACTTATGAACACTGAAGCTTTCTTT.

This clone was counted only a few times. The chain couples TRBV7-2 to TRBJ2-1; 12 nucleotides match TRBD2. Germline loops: CDR1 SGHTA, CDR2 FQGNSA. This CDR3 contains 14 residues. Trimming at V came to 8 bases and at J to 8 bases, leaving 7 bases not matched to a gene. The DNA for the CDR3 is TGTGCCAGCGGTACTAGCGGGGGGCCGGATGAGCAGTTCTTC. It yields the protein CASGTSGGPDEQFF.

The chain carries TRBV6-2 or TRBV6-3 and TRBJ1-6, with 8 nucleotides matching TRBD1. Germline-derived CDR1 and CDR2 are MNHEY and SVGEGT. This CDR3 region has 14 residues. Unmatched junction bases numbered 3, after V lost 1 base and J lost 10 bases. CDR3 amino acids: CASSYLQGESPLHF. CDR3 nucleotides: TGTGCCAGCAGTTACTTACAGGGGGAGTCACCCCTCCACTTT.

The chain links TRBV19 to TRBJ2-5; the D gene is possibly TRBD2 (5 bases). This CDR3 contains 11 residues. V was clipped by 11 bases and J by 5 bases, with 12 bases between them. Germline values: CDR1 LNHDA, CDR2 SQIVND (reference sequence). The CDR3 sequence: CASGGFETQYF. As DNA, the CDR3 is TGTGCCTCTGGAGGCTTCGAGACCCAGTACTTC.

This chain uses TRBV27 with TRBJ1-5; D is uncertain. V was trimmed by 3 bases and J by 1 base, leaving 10 bases between them. CDR1 and CDR2 (germline): MNHEY, SMNVEV (reference sequence). The CDR3 length is 15 residues. Here the CDR3 reads CASSFRAGSNQPQHF. For the CDR3, the DNA is TGTGCCAGCAGTTTTCGAGCGGGGAGCAATCAGCCCCAGCATTTT.

The chain carries TRBV2 and TRBJ2-7, with a weak D call TRBD2 (6 bases). The CDR3 contains 14 residues. V was trimmed by 6 bases and J by 2 bases, leaving 14 bases between them. Germline values: CDR1 SNHLY, CDR2 FYNNEI. For the CDR3, the DNA is TGTGCCAGCAGGATGGGACTGCCCCCCTACGAGCAGTACTTC. Encoded protein: CASRMGLPPYEQYF.

The V and J genes are TRBV10-3 and TRBJ2-7; 9 bases fit TRBD1. The CDR3 runs 15 residues. Germline assignment: CDR1 ENHRY and CDR2 SYGVKD. With 4 bases clipped from V and 4 bases from J, the junction kept 8 bases outside the gene matches. CDR3 sequence reads: CAISGGQGDWYEQYF. CDR3 nucleotides: TGTGCCATCAGTGGGGGACAGGGAGATTGGTACGAGCAGTACTTC.

The chain has TRBV2 and TRBJ2-1; 9 nucleotides align to TRBD1. This CDR3 is built from 15 residues. With 2 bases clipped from V and 5 bases from J, the junction kept 4 bases outside the gene matches. Germline loops: CDR1 SNHLY, CDR2 FYNNEI. The CDR3 loop reads CASSEKWTGDNEQFF. CDR3 DNA: TGTGCCAGCAGTGAAAAGTGGACAGGGGACAATGAGCAGTTCTTC.

The chain uses TRBV30 and TRBJ1-2, with TRBD1 as a possible D gene (5 bases). Trimming stripped 6 bases from V and 1 base from J, with 9 bases between. The V gene's germline CDR1 is GTSNPN and CDR2 SVGIG (reference sequence). The length of the CDR3 is 12 residues. CDR3 amino acids: CACKTDNYGYTF. The CDR3, as DNA: TGTGCCTGTAAGACAGATAACTATGGCTACACCTTC.

The chain employs TRBV15 and TRBJ2-1; tentative D call: TRBD2 (6 bases). Germline-derived CDR1 and CDR2 are LNHNV and YYDKDF (reference sequence). The V end lost 4 bases, the J end lost 3 bases, and 13 bases lay between the germline ends. The length of the CDR3 is 15 residues. CDR3: CATSKDPGVYNEQFF. The CDR3 DNA is TGTGCCACCAGCAAAGACCCGGGGGTCTACAATGAGCAGTTCTTC. Based on the CDR3 plus reference TRBV15 and TRBJ2-1, the full variable domain is DAMVIQNPRYQVTQFGKPVTLSCSQTLNHNVMYWYQQKSSQAPKLLFHYYDKDFNNEADTPDNFQSRRPNTSFCFLDIRSPGLGDTAMYLCATSKDPGVYNEQFFGPGTRLTVL.

This chain links TRBV5-4 with TRBJ1-1; D possibly corresponds to TRBD1 (5 bases). Germline loops: CDR1 SGHNT, CDR2 YYREEE (reference sequence). This CDR3 comprises 15 residues. V lost 4 bases, J lost 3 bases, and 16 bases lay in between. This CDR3 is CASSLGGGSYTEAFF. The CDR3 bases are TGTGCCAGCAGCCTCGGGGGAGGGTCGTACACTGAAGCTTTCTTT. The full variable domain, in which reference TRBV5-4 and TRBJ1-1 provide the parts outside the CDR3, is ETGVTQSPTHLIKTRGQQVTLRCSSQSGHNTVSWYQQALGQGPQFIFQYYREEENGRGNFPPRFSGLQFPNYSSELNVNALELDDSALYLCASSLGGGSYTEAFFGQGTRLTVV.

This sequence joins TRBV5-6 and TRBJ2-7; D gene uncertain. Looked up from germline, CDR1 is SGHDT and CDR2 is YYEEEE. V was cut by 6 bases and J by 9 bases, with 10 bases left in between. This CDR3 contains 10 residues. The CDR3 DNA reads TGTGCCAGCAACCCTCCGGGGCAGTACTTC. This translates into CASNPPGQYF.

The CDR3 bases are TGCGCCAGCAGCTTGACAGGAATGAACACCGGGGAGCTGTTTTTT. It specifies CASSLTGMNTGELFF. The V call is TRBV5-1, the J call TRBJ2-2; a possible D gene is TRBD1 (5 bases). V lost 1 base to trimming and J lost 1 base, with 8 bases between them. From germline, CDR1 is SGHRS and CDR2 YFSETQ. The CDR3 loop spans 15 amino acids.